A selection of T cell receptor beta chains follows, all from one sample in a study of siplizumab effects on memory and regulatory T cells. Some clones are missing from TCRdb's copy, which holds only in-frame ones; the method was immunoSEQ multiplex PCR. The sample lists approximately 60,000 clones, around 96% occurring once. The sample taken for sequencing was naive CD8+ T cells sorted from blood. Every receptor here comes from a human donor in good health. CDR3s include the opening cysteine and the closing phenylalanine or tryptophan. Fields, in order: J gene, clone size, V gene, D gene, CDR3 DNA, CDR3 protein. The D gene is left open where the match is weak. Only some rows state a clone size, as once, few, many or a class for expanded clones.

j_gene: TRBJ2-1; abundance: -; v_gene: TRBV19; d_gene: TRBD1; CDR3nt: TGTGCCAGTTCCCCTACGGGACAGGGATATTCCAATGAGCAGTTCTTC; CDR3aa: CASSPTGQGYSNEQFF
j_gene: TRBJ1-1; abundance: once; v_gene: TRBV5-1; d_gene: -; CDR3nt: TGCGCCAGCAGCTTCGACAGTACGAACACTGAAGCTTTCTTT; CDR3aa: CASSFDSTNTEAFF
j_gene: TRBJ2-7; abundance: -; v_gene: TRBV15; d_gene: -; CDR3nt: TGTGCCACCAGTAGGATCGGGGGGCTACGCTACGAGCAGTACTTC; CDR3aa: CATSRIGGLRYEQYF
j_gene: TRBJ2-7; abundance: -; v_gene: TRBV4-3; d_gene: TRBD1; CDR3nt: TGCGCCAGCAGCCAAGATTGGGACAGGGGACACGAGCAGTACTTC; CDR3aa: CASSQDWDRGHEQYF
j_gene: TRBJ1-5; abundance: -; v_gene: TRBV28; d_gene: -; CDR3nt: TGTGCCAGCAGTGTGGGGTCCAGCAATCAGCCCCAGCATTTT; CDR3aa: CASSVGSSNQPQHF
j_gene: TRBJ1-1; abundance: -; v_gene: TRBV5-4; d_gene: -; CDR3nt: TGTGCCAGCAGCTCCTACGACAGTGAAGCTTTCTTT; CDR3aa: CASSSYDSEAFF
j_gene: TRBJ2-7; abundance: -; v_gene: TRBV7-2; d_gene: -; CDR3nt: TGTGCCAGCAGCTTAGCGGGGTACCCCTACGAGCAGTACTTC; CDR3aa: CASSLAGYPYEQYF
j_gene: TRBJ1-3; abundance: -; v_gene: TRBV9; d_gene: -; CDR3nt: TGTGCCAGCAGCGGGGGGGTTGGAAACACCATATATTTT; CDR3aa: CASSGGVGNTIYF
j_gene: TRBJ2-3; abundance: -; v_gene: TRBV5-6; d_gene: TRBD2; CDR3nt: TGTGCCAGCAGCTTGCTGTTCGCGGGGGGGGGCACAGATACGCAGTATTTT; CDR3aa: CASSLLFAGGGTDTQYF
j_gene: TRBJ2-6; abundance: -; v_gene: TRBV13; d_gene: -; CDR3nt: TGTGCCAGCAGCCCTCACCGGGGAGGGGCCAACGTCCTGACTTTC; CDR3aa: CASSPHRGGANVLTF
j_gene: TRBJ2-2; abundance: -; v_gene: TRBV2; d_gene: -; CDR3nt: TGTGCCAGCTGGACAGTGAACACCGGGGAGCTGTTTTTT; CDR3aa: CASWTVNTGELFF
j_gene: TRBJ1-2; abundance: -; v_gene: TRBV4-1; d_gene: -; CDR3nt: TGCGCCAGCAGCCAAACCGACAGATATAACTATGGCTACACCTTC; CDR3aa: CASSQTDRYNYGYTF
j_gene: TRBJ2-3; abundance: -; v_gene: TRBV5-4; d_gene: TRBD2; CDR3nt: TGTGCCAGCAGCTTGTTCTCCAGCGGGGCCACAGATACGCAGTATTTT; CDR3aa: CASSLFSSGATDTQYF
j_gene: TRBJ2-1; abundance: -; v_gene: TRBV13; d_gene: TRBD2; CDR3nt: TGTGCCAGCAGCTATAGCGGGGGGTACAATGAGCAGTTCTTC; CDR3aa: CASSYSGGYNEQFF
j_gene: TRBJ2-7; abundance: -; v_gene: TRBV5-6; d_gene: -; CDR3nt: TGTGCCAGCAGCCCCGGGACGTACTCCTACGAGCAGTACTTC; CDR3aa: CASSPGTYSYEQYF
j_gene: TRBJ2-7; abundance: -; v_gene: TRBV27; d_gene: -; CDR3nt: TGTGCCAGCAGTCCGACTGCGACCTACGAGCAGTACTTC; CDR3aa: CASSPTATYEQYF
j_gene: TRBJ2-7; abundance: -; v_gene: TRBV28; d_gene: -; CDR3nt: TGTGCCAGCAGTTTCGAGGGGATCTACGAGCAGTACTTC; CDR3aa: CASSFEGIYEQYF
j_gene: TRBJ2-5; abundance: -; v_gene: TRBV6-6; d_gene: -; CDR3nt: TGTGCCAGCAGTTACTCGAGTCCTCACGGAGAGACCCAGTACTTC; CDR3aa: CASSYSSPHGETQYF
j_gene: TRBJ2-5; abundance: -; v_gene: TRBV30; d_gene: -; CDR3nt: TGTGCCTGGAGTGGTGCGGGCTTACAAGAGACCCAGTACTTC; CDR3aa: CAWSGAGLQETQYF
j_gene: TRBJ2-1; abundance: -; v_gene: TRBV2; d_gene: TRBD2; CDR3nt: TGTGCCAGCAGCCAGACTAGCGGTGCCTACAATGAGCAGTTCTTC; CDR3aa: CASSQTSGAYNEQFF
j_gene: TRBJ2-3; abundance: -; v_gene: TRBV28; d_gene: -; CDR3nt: TGTGCCAGCAGTTTAGCGGTGAACACAGATACGCAGTATTTT; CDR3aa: CASSLAVNTDTQYF
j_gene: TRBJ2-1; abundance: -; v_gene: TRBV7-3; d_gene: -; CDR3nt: TGTGCCAGCAGCTTCTCTGGGTTCGGAATGGAGCAGTTCTTC; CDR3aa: CASSFSGFGMEQFF
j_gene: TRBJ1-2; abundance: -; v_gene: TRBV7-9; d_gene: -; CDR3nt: TGTGCCAGCAGCTTAGACAGCCACCCCTATGGCTACACCTTC; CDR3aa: CASSLDSHPYGYTF
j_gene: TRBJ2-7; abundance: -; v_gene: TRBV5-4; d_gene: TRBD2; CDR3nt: TGTGCCAGCAGCTTGGGGACTAGCTCCTACGAGCAGTACTTC; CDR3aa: CASSLGTSSYEQYF
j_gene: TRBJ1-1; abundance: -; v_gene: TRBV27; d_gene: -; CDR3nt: TGTGCCAGCAGTTTATCTGGGGGGCCAAGGACTGAAGCTTTCTTT; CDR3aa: CASSLSGGPRTEAFF
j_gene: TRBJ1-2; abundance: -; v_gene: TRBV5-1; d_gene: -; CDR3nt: TGCGCCAGCCCCTGGTATGGCTACACCTTC; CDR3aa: CASPWYGYTF
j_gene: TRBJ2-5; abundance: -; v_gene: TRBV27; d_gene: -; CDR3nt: TGTGCCAGCATAAAAGAGACCCAGTACTTC; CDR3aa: CASIKETQYF
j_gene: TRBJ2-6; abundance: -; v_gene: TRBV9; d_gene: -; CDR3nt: TGTGCCAGCAGCGTAGCGGACTTCTCTGGGGCCAACGTCCTGACTTTC; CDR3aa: CASSVADFSGANVLTF
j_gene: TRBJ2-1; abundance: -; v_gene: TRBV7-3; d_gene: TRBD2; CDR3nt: TGTGCCAGCAGCCTCGGCGGCGGGGGGGCTGGCAATGAGCAGTTCTTC; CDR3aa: CASSLGGGGAGNEQFF
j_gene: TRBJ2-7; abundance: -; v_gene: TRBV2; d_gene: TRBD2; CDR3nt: TGTGCCAGCAGTGTGGGGACTAGCGCATCCTACGAGCAGTACTTC; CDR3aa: CASSVGTSASYEQYF
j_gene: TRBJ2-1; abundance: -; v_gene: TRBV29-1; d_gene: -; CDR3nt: TGCAGCGCCCGGACAGTATCCTACAATGAGCAGTTCTTC; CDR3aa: CSARTVSYNEQFF
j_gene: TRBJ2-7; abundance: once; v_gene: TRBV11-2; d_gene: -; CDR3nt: TGTGCCAGCAGCTTAGGTGACGGGATCGAGCAGTACTTC; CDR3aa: CASSLGDGIEQYF
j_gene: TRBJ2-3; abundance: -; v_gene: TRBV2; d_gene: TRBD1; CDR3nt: TGTGCCAGCAGTTCCGGGACAGGGGGCACAGATACGCAGTATTTT; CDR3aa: CASSSGTGGTDTQYF
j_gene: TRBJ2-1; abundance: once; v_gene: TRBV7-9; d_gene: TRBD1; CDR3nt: TGTGCCAGCAGCTCCCGCACAGGGGGCTCCTACAATGAGCAGTTCTTC; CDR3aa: CASSSRTGGSYNEQFF
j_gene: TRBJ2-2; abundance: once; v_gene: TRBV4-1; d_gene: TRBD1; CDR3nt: TGCGCCAGCAGCCCTACAGGGGCAGGCGGGGAGCTGTTTTTT; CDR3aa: CASSPTGAGGELFF